One and the same sample provided the 17 T cell receptor beta chains below, sequenced in a study of cytomegalovirus exposure and HLA in healthy donors (dated 2017 in TCRdb). The library was obtained by the immunoSEQ multiplex PCR assay. For the multiplex PCR, a mixture combining 60 forward primers for TCR Vbeta segments and 13 reverse primers for TCR Jbeta segments was used. Here the immuneACCESS table is served through TCRdb, limited to in-frame sequences with V and J called. Missing clones are a known gap in these copies; in checked studies unresolved V genes cover under half, and the rest lacks a known reason. This sample holds 150,000 to 200,000 clones; roughly 74% were observed only once. The ten largest clones represent about 8% of the sample. The sequenced sample consisted of PBMCs. These receptors came from a woman aged 40 to 50 in good health and CMV-seropositive.

In DNA, the CDR3 is TGTGCCAGCAGCCCACGACGGGGGGCCGGAAATTCACCCCTCCACTTT. Its protein is CASSPRRGAGNSPLHF. The V call is TRBV5-4, the J call TRBJ1-6; D might be TRBD1 (6 bases). Germline V gene sequence: CDR1 SGHNT, CDR2 YYREEE (reference sequence). This CDR3 has 16 residues. V lost 4 bases, J lost 7 bases, and 18 bases lay in between.

The chain carries TRBV20-1 and TRBJ1-6, with TRBD1 identical over 8 bases. The germline CDR1 and CDR2 sequences are DFQATT and SNEGSKA (reference sequence). The CDR3 contains 11 residues. Trimming cost V 8 bases and J 17 bases; bases outside gene matches: 11. The CDR3 sequence: CSTAPGQVIHF. The DNA for the CDR3 is TGCAGTACGGCCCCGGGACAGGTCATCCACTTT.

The rearrangement uses TRBV7-3 and TRBJ2-2; 12 bases are a match to TRBD2. The trim removed 4 bases at V and 6 bases at J, leaving 3 bases unmatched. The length of the CDR3 is 15 residues. Germline V CDR1 and CDR2: SGHTA, FQGTGA. CDR3 region: CASSSSGRAAGELFF. The CDR3 coding sequence is TGTGCCAGCAGCTCTAGCGGGAGGGCCGCCGGGGAGCTGTTTTTT.

The chain couples TRBV7-9 to TRBJ2-1, with no clear D. CDR1 is SEHNR and CDR2 is FQNEAQ in the germline V gene (reference sequence). Trimming took 1 base from V and 1 from J, leaving 17 bases between them. The CDR3 has 18 amino acids. The CDR3 DNA reads TGTGCCAGCAGCTTAGGTAGGAAAACAGTCCATTCCTACAATGAGCAGTTCTTC. Translated, it gives CASSLGRKTVHSYNEQFF.

The chain combines TRBV4-3 with TRBJ2-7; a possible D gene is TRBD1 (6 bases). With 4 bases removed from V and 1 base from J, the gap between germline ends came to 11 bases. The CDR3 has 14 amino acids. Germline CDR1 LGHNA, CDR2 YSLEER. The CDR3 DNA follows: TGCGCCAGCAGCCCAATTAGGGGGTCCTACGAGCAGTACTTC. It is translated as CASSPIRGSYEQYF.

The genes are TRBV5-1 and TRBJ2-7; 12 bases line up with TRBD2. CDR1 and CDR2 from the germline V gene are SGHRS and YFSETQ. This CDR3 is 15 amino acids long. The V and J ends lost 4 bases and 1 base, in that order; junction bases with no gene match: 3. The CDR3 DNA reads as TGCGCCAGCAGCACCGGACTAGCGGGATCCTACGAGCAGTACTTC. This encodes CASSTGLAGSYEQYF.

The J gene is TRBJ1-1, the V gene TRBV28; D remains unclear. The CDR3 runs to 18 residues. Germline values: CDR1 MDHEN, CDR2 SYDVKM. The V end was cut by 3 bases, the J end by 0 bases, with 20 bases between. In nucleotides, the CDR3 is TGTGCCAGCAGTTTGCGGTTGTCTTTCACGGGATTGAACACTGAAGCTTTCTTT. The encoded protein is CASSLRLSFTGLNTEAFF.

The CDR3 nucleotides are TGTGCCAGTAGTATAAGCGGGACCCAGGTTTTCTACGAGCAGTACTTC. Protein sequence: CASSISGTQVFYEQYF. The chain combines TRBV19 with TRBJ2-7, with 7 bases identical to TRBD2. V trimming: 2 bases; J trimming: 3 bases; junction bases outside the gene matches: 10. The CDR3 contains 16 residues. Germline assignment: CDR1 LNHDA and CDR2 SQIVND (reference sequence).

This chain uses TRBV5-1 with TRBJ1-1; the D gene is possibly TRBD1 (5 bases). V lost 4 bases to trimming and J lost 10 bases, with 20 bases between them. The CDR3 consists of 14 residues. The germline V gene encodes CDR1 SGHRS and CDR2 YFSETQ. In DNA form, the CDR3 reads TGCGCCAGCAGCGCGGACAATCCAACTGTACTAGCTTTCTTT. This codes for CASSADNPTVLAFF.

The chain recombines TRBV6-5 with TRBJ1-1; TRBD1 might be the D (6 bases). Trimming removed 5 bases at V and 2 bases at J, with 15 bases between. Germline values: CDR1 MNHEY, CDR2 SVGAGI. This CDR3 region has 15 residues. This chain's CDR3 is CASSPAGVLNTEAFF. The CDR3 DNA sequence: TGTGCCAGCAGTCCAGCAGGGGTTTTAAACACTGAAGCTTTCTTT.

This chain joins TRBV6-4 and TRBJ1-6; D remains unclear. The V gene lost 0 bases and the J gene lost 7 bases, with 10 bases spanning the gap. Per germline, CDR1 MRHNA and CDR2 SNTAGT. This CDR3 region has 15 residues. The CDR3 sequence is CASSDSGSLNSPLHF. Written as DNA, the CDR3 is TGTGCCAGCAGTGACTCTGGGAGCCTGAATTCACCCCTCCACTTT.

This clone appeared a single time. V usage is TRBV28 and J usage is TRBJ1-1, with 7 positions matching TRBD1. V dropped 7 bases and J dropped 4; count of bases not matched to a gene: 6. The CDR3 spans 13 residues. Per germline, CDR1 MDHEN and CDR2 SYDVKM. The CDR3 is CASNRQGLTEAFF. DNA for the CDR3: TGTGCCAGCAATCGACAGGGCCTCACTGAAGCTTTCTTT.

Only a few counts were recorded for this clone. The V and J genes are TRBV7-2 and TRBJ2-4; TRBD2 agrees at 15 bases. The CDR3 extends over 16 amino acids. The J segment lost 8 bases and the V segment lost 5 bases, leaving 7 bases of the junction unmatched. Looked up from germline, CDR1 is SGHTA and CDR2 is FQGNSA. The CDR3 here is CASSPPGLAGGHIQYF. The CDR3 DNA sequence: TGTGCCAGCAGCCCGCCGGGACTAGCGGGAGGTCACATTCAGTACTTC.

The chain uses TRBV6-5 and TRBJ1-5; perhaps TRBD1 as D (6 bases). This CDR3 spans 15 amino acids. Germline lookup yields CDR1 MNHEY and CDR2 SVGAGI. V lost 4 bases, J lost 1 base, and 11 bases lay in between. The CDR3 DNA sequence: TGTGCCAGCAGTTCCTTACAGGGCAGCAATCAGCCCCAGCATTTT. Its protein product is CASSSLQGSNQPQHF.

V gene TRBV4-2 combines with J gene TRBJ2-1; D not resolved. The CDR3 loop spans 17 amino acids. Per the germline V gene, CDR1 is LGHNA and CDR2 is YNFKEQ. Trimming cost V 5 bases and J 0 bases, with 17 bases left between them. The CDR3 region has the DNA TGTGCCAGCAGCAGAACTGACTTCGGCCCCTCCTACAATGAGCAGTTCTTC. This sequence encodes CASSRTDFGPSYNEQFF.

Regarding this clone: The same CDR3 is also encoded by other DNA sequences in this sample. The chain links TRBV27 to TRBJ2-7; D unresolved. Germline assignment: CDR1 MNHEY and CDR2 SMNVEV (reference sequence). The CDR3 consists of 13 residues. V gave up 4 bases and J gave up 0 bases, with 7 bases separating them. The CDR3 DNA reads as TGTGCCAGCAGTTCCCTAAACTCCTACGAGCAGTACTTC. Its translation is CASSSLNSYEQYF.

The chain has TRBV23-1 and TRBJ2-5; TRBD2 aligns across 7 bases. The closer fit of TRBJ2-7 to the DNA end suggests the J call may be wrong. Being an ORF, TRBV23-1 has a function that is uncertain. This CDR3 is 12 amino acids long. Here the CDR3 reads CASMRERYEQYF. The CDR3 region has the DNA TGCGCCAGCATGCGGGAGAGATACGAGCAGTACTTC.